This passage covers 14 T cell receptor beta chains from one sample sequenced in a study of cytomegalovirus exposure and HLA in healthy donors. A multiplex PCR was run with 60 Vbeta primers and 13 Jbeta primers. Produced via immunoSEQ multiplex PCR; TCRdb's table is partial and in-frame only. Among roughly 100,000 clones listed, around 79% were seen once. Sequenced: PBMCs. Receptors originate from a man between 60 and 70 years old in good health and CMV-seronegative.

The gene calls are TRBV4-3 and TRBJ2-6; no reliable D call. Germline CDR1 LGHNA, CDR2 YSLEER. The CDR3 covers 17 residues. Trimming removed 0 bases at V and 3 bases at J, with 12 bases between. CDR3 sequence reads: CASSQEVPSLGANVLTF. CDR3 nucleotides: TGCGCCAGCAGCCAAGAGGTGCCTAGTCTTGGGGCCAACGTCCTGACTTTC.

V and J are TRBV29-1 and TRBJ2-7, with D possibly being TRBD2 (5 bases). Germline V CDR1 and CDR2: SQVTM, ANQGSEA. The ends were cut back, 6 bases at V and 5 bases at J, with 14 bases in the middle. The CDR3 covers 12 residues. The CDR3 sequence is CSVYSPGNEQYF. In DNA, the CDR3 is TGCAGCGTCTACTCTCCGGGGAACGAGCAGTACTTC.

This clone has only a few counts. The chain joins TRBV14 to TRBJ1-2, with no clear D. This CDR3 comprises 14 residues. Per the germline V gene, CDR1 is SGHDN and CDR2 is FVKESK. Trimming took off 0 bases at V and 8 bases at J, with 13 bases between the two ends. This CDR3 is CASSQEYREQGYTF. The CDR3 DNA reads TGTGCCAGCAGCCAAGAGTACAGAGAGCAAGGCTACACCTTC.

This clone was seen more than once but under ten times. The genes are TRBV11-2 and TRBJ2-5; 9 nucleotides match TRBD2. This CDR3 contains 16 residues. The ends lost 1 base at V and 4 bases at J; junction bases unmatched: 7. Germline CDR1 reads SGHAT; CDR2 reads FQNNGV. DNA of the CDR3: TGTGCCAGCAGCTTAGGGTCGGCTAGCGGGATAGAGACCCAGTACTTC. Protein: CASSLGSASGIETQYF.

The chain is built from TRBV7-2 and TRBJ1-3; a weak D match, TRBD1 (5 bases). Germline V gene sequence: CDR1 SGHTA, CDR2 FQGNSA. The CDR3 sequence is 15 residues long. V shed 3 bases and J shed 6 bases, with 15 bases lying between them. CDR3 region: CASSFFYGGKNTIYF. CDR3 sequence (DNA): TGTGCCAGCAGCTTCTTTTACGGGGGGAAAAACACCATATATTTT.

V usage is TRBV4-1 and J usage is TRBJ2-1, with 14 bases identical to TRBD2. The germline V gene encodes CDR1 MGHRA and CDR2 YSYEKL. This CDR3 is 21 amino acids long. The V segment lost 4 bases and the J segment 0 bases; nucleotides outside the gene matches: 14. DNA of the CDR3: TGCGCCAGCAGCCCCGGAGGGGGACTAGCGGGGGCCACGAGCTCCTACAATGAGCAGTTCTTC. Protein product: CASSPGGGLAGATSSYNEQFF.

The V and J genes are TRBV5-1 and TRBJ1-1; D gene unclear. Looked up from germline, CDR1 is SGHRS and CDR2 is YFSETQ. The CDR3 is 14 residues long. Trimming removed 4 bases from V and 3 bases from J, with 13 bases in between. The CDR3 DNA is TGCGCCAGCAGCATAGAGGGAGAATACACTGAAGCTTTCTTT. Its protein is CASSIEGEYTEAFF. Full variable domain (rest looked up from reference TRBV5-1 and TRBJ1-1): KAGVTQTPRYLIKTRGQQVTLSCSPISGHRSVSWYQQTPGQGLQFLFEYFSETQRNKGNFPGRFSGRQFSNSRSEMNVSTLELGDSALYLCASSIEGEYTEAFFGQGTRLTVV.

The rearrangement joins TRBV4-3 to TRBJ2-1; D is ambiguous. V was cut by 0 bases and J by 6 bases, with 12 bases left in between. The CDR3 covers 15 residues. Germline CDR1 reads LGHNA; CDR2 reads YSLEER. CDR3 DNA: TGCGCCAGCAGCCAAGATGCTCTTCCTAGCAATGAGCAGTTCTTC. It specifies CASSQDALPSNEQFF.

V and J are TRBV30 and TRBJ2-1; TRBD2 agrees at 8 bases. CDR1 and CDR2 (germline): GTSNPN, SVGIG (reference sequence). The CDR3 has 13 residues. The V and J ends lost 3 bases and 10 bases, in that order; junction bases with no gene match: 8. CDR3 protein: CAWSGGGRREQFF. In nucleotides, the CDR3 is TGTGCCTGGAGCGGGGGGGGCCGTAGAGAGCAGTTCTTC. Drawing the rest from reference TRBV30 and TRBJ2-1, the complete variable domain is SQTIHQWPATLVQPVGSPLSLECTVEGTSNPNLYWYRQAAGRGLQLLFYSVGIGQISSEVPQNLSASRPQDRQFILSSKKLLLSDSGFYLCAWSGGGRREQFFGPGTRLTVL.

The DNA of the CDR3 is TGTGCCAGCACCCGGGACAAAACCTACAATGAGCAGTTCTTC. Its protein product is CASTRDKTYNEQFF. The gene calls are TRBV6-1 and TRBJ2-1; TRBD1 is a possible D gene (6 bases). The length of the CDR3 is 14 residues. The V gene's germline CDR1 is MNHNS and CDR2 SASEGT. V was shortened by 7 bases and J by 2 bases, with 12 bases between the two germline ends.

The chain joins TRBV6-1 to TRBJ2-5, with 10 nucleotides matching TRBD2. The CDR3 contains 16 residues. V shed 2 bases, J shed 3 bases, and the junction held 6 bases outside the gene matches. Germline loops: CDR1 MNHNS, CDR2 SASEGT. The CDR3 loop is CASSEYWLAGEETQYF. The DNA of the CDR3 is TGTGCCAGCAGTGAATATTGGCTAGCGGGGGAAGAGACCCAGTACTTC.

The chain is built from TRBV27 and TRBJ1-6, with 7 positions matching TRBD1. CDR1 MNHEY and CDR2 SMNVEV come from the germline V gene (reference sequence). The CDR3 extends over 14 amino acids. The V segment lost 4 bases and the J segment 7 bases; nucleotides outside the gene matches: 4. The DNA of the CDR3 is TGTGCCAGCAGTTCCCCGACAGGGAATTCACCCCTCCACTTT. Its translation: CASSSPTGNSPLHF.

The genes are TRBV29-1 and TRBJ2-5, with 9 bases matching TRBD2. The CDR3 totals 16 residues. V gave up 4 bases and J gave up 5 bases; unmatched junction bases: 14. Germline CDR1 and CDR2: SQVTM and ANQGSEA. The CDR3 DNA follows: TGCAGCGTTGCGCGGCGGCCTAGCGGGGTGGGGGAGACCCAGTACTTC. It yields the protein CSVARRPSGVGETQYF.

V and J are TRBV2 and TRBJ1-4; D perhaps matches TRBD1 (5 bases). Deletions cut 3 bases from V and 2 bases from J, with 10 bases between. Germline CDR1 and CDR2: SNHLY and FYNNEI. This CDR3 region has 15 residues. CDR3: CASSERTGTNEKLFF. CDR3 in DNA: TGTGCCAGCAGTGAGAGAACAGGCACTAATGAAAAACTGTTTTTT. Using reference TRBV2 and TRBJ1-4 for the parts outside the CDR3, the full variable domain is EPEVTQTPSHQVTQMGQEVILRCVPISNHLYFYWYRQILGQKVEFLVSFYNNEISEKSEIFDDQFSVERPDGSNFTLKIRSTKLEDSAMYFCASSERTGTNEKLFFGSGTQLSVL.